The rows below give T cell receptor beta chains drawn from one sample of a study of cytomegalovirus exposure and HLA in healthy donors. This table comes from immunoSEQ multiplex PCR, and its TCRdb copy is limited to in-frame clones, with some not included. Of some 150,000 clones in the sample, 65% to 90% were seen once. Input material: PBMCs. These TCRs come from a woman in her thirties in good health and CMV-seronegative. The CDR3 runs from the conserved cysteine through the conserved F or W. A D gene is named only where the DNA matches it firmly. Expanded clones get a size class; other rows say once, few or many, or leave the size out.

D: TRBD2
size: NA
length: 18
J: TRBJ2-1
V: TRBV7-9
DNA: TGTGCCAGCAGCTTAGGTAGCGGGGGGGCCCCTTCTAACGATGAGCAGTTCTTC
CDR3: CASSLGSGGAPSNDEQFF

D: TRBD2
size: NA
length: 16
J: TRBJ2-1
V: TRBV4-3
DNA: TGCGCCAGCAGCCAAGGGACTAGCGGGGGGGCTAGTGAGCAGTTCTTC
CDR3: CASSQGTSGGASEQFF

D: NA
size: once
length: 15
J: TRBJ2-3
V: TRBV5-1
DNA: TGCGCCAGCAGCCTAAATAGCGCAGGCACAGATACGCAGTATTTT
CDR3: CASSLNSAGTDTQYF

D: NA
size: NA
length: 14
J: TRBJ2-6
V: TRBV6-1
DNA: TGTGCCGCAGGAGGGAGGTCTGGGGCCAACGTCCTGACTTTC
CDR3: CAAGGRSGANVLTF

D: NA
size: NA
length: 17
J: TRBJ1-6
V: TRBV9
DNA: TGTGCCAGCAGCGCACATTCGGGTTCTTCCTATAATTCACCCCTCCACTTT
CDR3: CASSAHSGSSYNSPLHF

D: NA
size: NA
length: 13
J: TRBJ2-3
V: TRBV29-1
DNA: TGCAGCGTAGACTCCGGGAGCACAGATACGCAGTATTTT
CDR3: CSVDSGSTDTQYF

D: NA
size: NA
length: 16
J: TRBJ1-3
V: TRBV19
DNA: TGTGCCAGTAGTATTGCCTCAACCGACAGGGGAAACACCATATATTTT
CDR3: CASSIASTDRGNTIYF

D: TRBD1
size: few
length: 13
J: TRBJ1-5
V: TRBV6-5
DNA: TGTGCCAGCATGCGGGACAGAAATCAGCCCCAGCATTTT
CDR3: CASMRDRNQPQHF

D: TRBD2
size: once
length: 15
J: TRBJ2-7
V: TRBV6-5
DNA: TGTGCCAGCAGTTACTCAGGGACTAGTTCTTACGAGCAGTACTTC
CDR3: CASSYSGTSSYEQYF

D: TRBD1
size: NA
length: 14
J: TRBJ2-7
V: TRBV6-1
DNA: TGTGCCAGCAGCGTCGAAGGGGACAGCTACGAGCAGTACTTC
CDR3: CASSVEGDSYEQYF

D: TRBD1
size: NA
length: 19
J: TRBJ1-2
V: TRBV4-1
DNA: TGCGCCAGCAGCCCCCCTGTGGGAGACAGGGGGCATGTCGACTATGGCTACACCTTC
CDR3: CASSPPVGDRGHVDYGYTF

D: TRBD2
size: few
length: 18
J: TRBJ2-1
V: TRBV18
DNA: TGTGCCAGCTCCCCCGGTAGCGGGAGTATGGGGCCCTACAATGAGCAGTTCTTC
CDR3: CASSPGSGSMGPYNEQFF

D: NA
size: NA
length: 14
J: TRBJ1-1
V: TRBV7-2
DNA: TGTGCCAGCAGCGGAGCCCGCGGGTACACTGAAGCTTTCTTT
CDR3: CASSGARGYTEAFF

D: NA
size: NA
length: 13
J: TRBJ1-3
V: TRBV5-4
DNA: TGTGCCAGCAGCTGGGAGTGGGGAAACACCATATATTTT
CDR3: CASSWEWGNTIYF

D: NA
size: NA
length: 11
J: TRBJ2-5
V: TRBV6-5
DNA: TGTGCCAGCAGTCATACGGGAACCCAGTACTTC
CDR3: CASSHTGTQYF

D: TRBD1
size: NA
length: 15
J: TRBJ1-5
V: TRBV7-2
DNA: TGTGCCAGCAGCCTACAATCAGGGGGTGATCAGCCCCAGCATTTT
CDR3: CASSLQSGGDQPQHF

D: NA
size: once
length: 16
J: TRBJ2-1
V: TRBV7-3
DNA: TGTGCCAGCAGCCCTTTCTCCGGAGGGACGGACAATGAGCAGTTCTTC
CDR3: CASSPFSGGTDNEQFF

D: TRBD1
size: NA
length: 14
J: TRBJ1-2
V: TRBV5-1
DNA: TGCGCCAGCAGCCTGGGACAGGGAGACTATGGCTACACCTTC
CDR3: CASSLGQGDYGYTF

D: TRBD2
size: once
length: 19
J: TRBJ2-1
V: TRBV7-2
DNA: TGTGCCAGCAGCTTAGTAGCGGGGGGTGCCGGTCTGCGGTACAATGAGCAGTTCTTC
CDR3: CASSLVAGGAGLRYNEQFF

D: TRBD2
size: NA
length: 14
J: TRBJ2-3
V: TRBV27
DNA: TGTGCCAGCAGTACTAGCGGGGGGACGCCGTCGCAGTATTTT
CDR3: CASSTSGGTPSQYF

D: NA
size: NA
length: 16
J: TRBJ2-5
V: TRBV10-3
DNA: TGTGCCATCAGTGAGTCGGGAGTCTTAGGGGGAGAGACCCAGTACTTC
CDR3: CAISESGVLGGETQYF

D: NA
size: NA
length: 15
J: TRBJ1-1
V: TRBV7-2
DNA: TGTGCCAGCAGCTTAAATGCCAGAACGAACACTGAAGCTTTCTTT
CDR3: CASSLNARTNTEAFF

D: NA
size: NA
length: 12
J: TRBJ2-7
V: TRBV11-3
DNA: TGTGCCAGCAGCTTAGATCCTATGGAGCAGTACTTC
CDR3: CASSLDPMEQYF

D: TRBD1
size: NA
length: 16
J: TRBJ2-1
V: TRBV4-1
DNA: TGCGCCAGCAGCCAAGGACCGGGACAGGGTGTTCATGAGCAGTTCTTC
CDR3: CASSQGPGQGVHEQFF

D: NA
size: once
length: 13
J: TRBJ1-2
V: TRBV28
DNA: TGTGCCAGCAGTCGGGGAGGGAACTATGGCTACACCTTC
CDR3: CASSRGGNYGYTF

D: NA
size: NA
length: 15
J: TRBJ2-7
V: TRBV9
DNA: TGTGCCAGCAGCGTGGGGGGAGACGTTTCCTACGAGCAGTACTTC
CDR3: CASSVGGDVSYEQYF

D: NA
size: NA
length: 13
J: TRBJ1-2
V: TRBV11-2
DNA: TGTGCCAGCAGCCTCCGGGACATTTATGGCTACACCTTC
CDR3: CASSLRDIYGYTF

D: NA
size: NA
length: 13
J: TRBJ1-1
V: TRBV6-5
DNA: TGTGCCAGCAGTGAACAGGGTGGCACTGAAGCTTTCTTT
CDR3: CASSEQGGTEAFF

D: NA
size: NA
length: 13
J: TRBJ2-3
V: TRBV5-4
DNA: TGTGCCAGCAGCTCCCCTCGGACAGATACGCAGTATTTT
CDR3: CASSSPRTDTQYF

D: NA
size: NA
length: 16
J: TRBJ2-2
V: TRBV19
DNA: TGTGCCAGTAGTATAGCTCAGGGCAGGAACACCGGGGAGCTGTTTTTT
CDR3: CASSIAQGRNTGELFF

D: NA
size: NA
length: 15
J: TRBJ1-1
V: TRBV28
DNA: TGTGCCAGCATCCCCCAGGGGAAATACAACACTGAAGCTTTCTTT
CDR3: CASIPQGKYNTEAFF

D: NA
size: NA
length: 15
J: TRBJ1-1
V: TRBV19
DNA: TGTGCCAGTAGTATAGTGGCAATTTCGAACACTGAAGCTTTCTTT
CDR3: CASSIVAISNTEAFF

D: NA
size: once
length: 15
J: TRBJ1-4
V: TRBV6-6
DNA: TGTGCCAGCAGTCCCTACAGGGCGGAAGAAGAAAAACTGTTTTTT
CDR3: CASSPYRAEEEKLFF

D: NA
size: NA
length: 14
J: TRBJ2-7
V: TRBV7-9
DNA: TGTGCCAGCAGCTTAGTTAACAGGGCCTACGAGCAGTACTTC
CDR3: CASSLVNRAYEQYF